One TCR beta chain is described in this entry. This sample is drawn from a study of blood T cell repertoires in COVID-19. The wider study: Both acute and convalescent COVID-19 samples were obtained from the United States, Italy and Spain. T cells, B-cell-depleted T cells, or PBMCs supplied cDNA or gDNA.

CDR1 MDHEN and CDR2 SYDVKM come from the germline V gene. V was clipped by 5 bases and J by 6 bases; unmatched bases: 6. This CDR3 comprises 14 residues. Original handling: Quantification of nucleated cells was approximated via reference gene primer amplification. Sequencing used immunoSEQ multiplex PCR; TCRdb keeps in-frame clones, though not all of them. That table gives V, J and clone size, and the DNA gave D and trimming. Among over 300,000 clones listed, approximately 85% were seen once. The V gene is TRBV28, the J gene TRBJ2-1; TRBD2 agrees at 8 bases. The TCR comes from a woman aged 45-65 years with acute or convalescent COVID-19. Sequences were obtained from peripheral blood. The CDR3 reads CASSLRTSGNEQFF. The CDR3 bases are TGTGCCAGCAGTCTACGCACTAGCGGCAATGAGCAGTTCTTC. Full variable domain (remainder filled in from reference TRBV28 and TRBJ2-1): DVKVTQSSRYLVKRTGEKVFLECVQDMDHENMFWYRQDPGLGLRLIYFSYDVKMKEKGDIPEGYSVSREKKERFSLILESASTNQTSMYLCASSLRTSGNEQFFGPGTRLTVL.